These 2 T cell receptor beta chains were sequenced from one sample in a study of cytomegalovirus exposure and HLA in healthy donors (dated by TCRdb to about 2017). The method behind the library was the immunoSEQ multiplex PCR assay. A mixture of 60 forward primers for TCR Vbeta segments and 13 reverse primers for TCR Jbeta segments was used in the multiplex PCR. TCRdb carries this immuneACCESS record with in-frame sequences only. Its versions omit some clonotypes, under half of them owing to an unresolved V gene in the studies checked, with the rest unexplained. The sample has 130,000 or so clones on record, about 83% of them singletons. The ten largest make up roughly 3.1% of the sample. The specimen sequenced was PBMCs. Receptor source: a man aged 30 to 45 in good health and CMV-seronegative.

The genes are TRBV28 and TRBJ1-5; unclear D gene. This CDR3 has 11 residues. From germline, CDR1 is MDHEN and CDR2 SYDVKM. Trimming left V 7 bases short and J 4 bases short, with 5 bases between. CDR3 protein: CASTNNQPQHF. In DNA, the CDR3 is TGTGCCAGCACCAATAATCAGCCCCAGCATTTT.

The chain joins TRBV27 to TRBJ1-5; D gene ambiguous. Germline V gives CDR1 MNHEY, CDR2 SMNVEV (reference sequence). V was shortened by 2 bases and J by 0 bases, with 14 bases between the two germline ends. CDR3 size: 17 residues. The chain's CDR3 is CASSLGSTSNSNQPQHF. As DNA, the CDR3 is TGTGCCAGCAGTTTAGGGAGCACAAGTAATAGCAATCAGCCCCAGCATTTT.